This record covers a single T cell receptor (beta chain). Its antigen remains unknown. Treatment here: oral pan-JAK inhibitor, 5-10 mg twice daily. The length of the CDR3 is 12 residues. J lost 6 bases, V lost 8 bases, and 0 bases had no gene match. From germline, CDR1 is MDHEN and CDR2 SYDVKM. The source of the sample is a study of CD8+ T cells in alopecia areata. Extraction and reverse transcription of RNA yielded cDNA as the sequencing template. This table comes from immunoSEQ multiplex PCR, and its TCRdb copy is limited to in-frame clones, with some not included. The sample shows 150,000 to 200,000 clones, less than 65% of them seen only once. Study outcomes and limitations: Sequencing of scalp tissue also captures the resident alphabeta T cells of normal skin. Lesional scalp exceeded normal scalp in clonality, especially in alopecia totalis/universalis. The treated group had a single nonresponder, limiting CD8+ expansion-response conclusions.

The source of this sequence is a human donor with alopecia areata. The chain employs TRBV28 and TRBJ1-5; 11 bases match TRBD1. The source material was CD4+ T cells sorted from blood, sampled at week 24, from a patient treated with tofacitinib. Here the CDR3 reads CASGQGAQPQHF. In DNA, the CDR3 is TGTGCCAGCGGACAGGGGGCTCAGCCCCAGCATTTT.